The 31 T cell receptor beta chains below come from one sample, sequenced in a study of T cells in localized non-small cell lung cancer. The data were produced by immunoSEQ multiplex PCR, yet TCRdb's version contains in-frame clones alone and is incomplete. The table shows about 15,000 clones, with about 80% occurring only once. The sample consisted of peripheral blood, taken before any cancer treatment. These receptors came from a female donor older than 55 with stage I squamous cell lung carcinoma.

This clone was counted only a few times. This rearrangement joins TRBV19 to TRBJ2-1, with D tentatively TRBD2 (7 bases). The CDR3 contains 13 residues. Germline V gene sequence: CDR1 LNHDA, CDR2 SQIVND (reference sequence). Trimming shortened V by 10 bases and J by 4 bases, and 14 bases separated the two germline ends. The CDR3 spells CATRGRGYNEQFF. CDR3 nucleotides: TGTGCCACCCGGGGGAGGGGGTACAATGAGCAGTTCTTC.

The chain is built from TRBV7-7 and TRBJ1-1; no firm D call. V gave up 1 base and J gave up 1 base, with 4 bases separating them. The CDR3 has 13 residues. The germline CDR1 and CDR2 sequences are SSHAT and FNYEAQ (reference sequence). CDR3 region: CASSLDRNTEAFF. The CDR3 DNA reads as TGTGCCAGCAGCTTAGACCGGAACACTGAAGCTTTCTTT.

The chain carries TRBV29-1 and TRBJ1-2; D is ambiguous. The CDR3 length is 11 residues. The germline V gene has CDR1 SQVTM and CDR2 ANQGSEA. V lost 7 bases to trimming and J lost 0 bases, with 6 bases between them. This CDR3 reads CSADTNYGYTF. The CDR3 nucleotides read TGCAGCGCTGACACTAACTATGGCTACACCTTC.

This sequence joins TRBV6-5 and TRBJ1-1; the D is unclear. Trimming removed 3 bases at V and 2 bases at J, with 10 bases between. Germline values: CDR1 MNHEY, CDR2 SVGAGI. The CDR3 length is 14 residues. CDR3 in DNA: TGTGCCAGCAGTTATAACGGACCAAACACTGAAGCTTTCTTT. Translated: CASSYNGPNTEAFF.

V usage is TRBV19 and J usage is TRBJ1-1, with no clear D. V dropped 8 bases and J dropped 4 bases, with 26 bases sitting between them. CDR3 size: 17 residues. Germline V gene sequence: CDR1 LNHDA, CDR2 SQIVND (reference sequence). The CDR3 reads CASRSNLGPSRSTEAFF. CDR3 bases: TGTGCCAGTCGAAGTAACTTGGGCCCTAGTAGAAGCACTGAAGCTTTCTTT.

The CDR3 coding sequence is TGTGCCAGCAGCAACCTAAGGAAGGACAGGGCCCATTACAATGAGCAGTTCTTC. This gives the protein CASSNLRKDRAHYNEQFF. The chain recombines TRBV21-1 with TRBJ2-1; the D call of TRBD1 is as the table states it, not checked on the DNA. TRBV21-1 is a documented pseudogene. This CDR3 comprises 18 residues.

Only a few counts were recorded for this clone. The rearrangement uses TRBV7-8 and TRBJ1-1; D call uncertain. The CDR3 sequence is 14 residues long. Trimming shortened V by 6 bases and J by 3 bases, and 14 bases separated the two germline ends. Germline CDR1 is SGHVS and CDR2 is FQNEAQ. DNA for the CDR3: TGTGCCAGCAGTCGACTCGGCGGGGACACTGAAGCTTTCTTT. It is translated as CASSRLGGDTEAFF.

This chain uses TRBV2 with TRBJ1-3; D is ambiguous. The CDR3 spans 14 residues. CDR1 SNHLY and CDR2 FYNNEI come from the germline V gene. With 2 bases removed from V and 0 bases from J, the gap between germline ends came to 5 bases. For the CDR3, the DNA is TGTGCCAGCAGTGAAATGGGCTCTGGAAACACCATATATTTT. This translates into CASSEMGSGNTIYF.

The rearrangement joins TRBV7-9 to TRBJ1-5; 8 nucleotides match TRBD1. J lost 3 bases, V lost 5 bases, and 3 bases had no gene match. The CDR3 extends over 14 amino acids. Germline lookup yields CDR1 SEHNR and CDR2 FQNEAQ (reference sequence). The CDR3 region is CASSTGGPNQPQHF. The CDR3 DNA reads TGTGCCAGCAGCACAGGGGGACCCAATCAGCCCCAGCATTTT.

V and J are TRBV5-1 and TRBJ2-7, with D perhaps being TRBD1 or TRBD2 (5 bases each). Germline CDR1 reads SGHRS; CDR2 reads YFSETQ. The CDR3 totals 14 residues. V was clipped by 0 bases and J by 6 bases, with 13 bases between them. Here the CDR3 DNA reads TGCGCCAGCAGCTTGGATGGGGGATGGGGCGAGCAGTACTTC. It translates to CASSLDGGWGEQYF.

The chain employs TRBV11-3 and TRBJ1-6; tentatively, D is TRBD1 (6 bases). The V end lost 5 bases, the J end lost 9 bases, and 14 bases lay between the germline ends. The CDR3 spans 14 residues. Germline V gene lookup returns CDR1 SGHNT and CDR2 YENEEA. The CDR3 DNA follows: TGTGCCAGCAGCACCCGGACAGATACTTCACCCCTCCACTTT. This encodes CASSTRTDTSPLHF.

The rearrangement uses TRBV6-1 and TRBJ1-1; D is undetermined. Trimming shortened V by 7 bases and J by 5 bases, and 8 bases separated the two germline ends. CDR3 length equals 11 residues. The germline V gene encodes CDR1 MNHNS and CDR2 SASEGT. As DNA, the CDR3 is TGTGCCAGCATCAAGGCAACTGAAGCTTTCTTT. Protein product: CASIKATEAFF.

V gene TRBV14 combines with J gene TRBJ2-5, with D maybe TRBD1 (5 bases). CDR1 and CDR2 (germline): SGHDN, FVKESK. This CDR3 has 13 amino acids. V lost 11 bases, J lost 5 bases, and 18 bases lay in between. The CDR3 region is CASTGQPGETQYF. The CDR3 coding sequence is TGTGCCTCGACCGGACAACCCGGGGAGACCCAGTACTTC.

The rearrangement joins TRBV6-5 to TRBJ2-7; maybe TRBD2 (6 bases). CDR3 length: 12 residues. CDR1 MNHEY and CDR2 SVGAGI come from the germline V gene. Trimming cost V 7 bases and J 0 bases, with 7 bases left between them. The CDR3 DNA is TGTGCCAGCACGGGGGACTCCTACGAGCAGTACTTC. It yields the protein CASTGDSYEQYF.

This chain links TRBV5-1 with TRBJ1-2, with D tentatively TRBD1 (5 bases). There are 14 residues in the CDR3. Germline lookup yields CDR1 SGHRS and CDR2 YFSETQ. Trimming stripped 1 base from V and 4 bases from J, with 11 bases between. The CDR3 loop reads CASSLRSGGYGYTF. The CDR3 region has the DNA TGCGCCAGCAGCTTGCGATCCGGGGGCTATGGCTACACCTTC.

This chain joins TRBV9 and TRBJ1-1; the D gene is possibly TRBD1 (5 bases). V lost 4 bases to trimming and J lost 0 bases, with 13 bases between them. CDR1 is SGDLS, CDR2 YYNGEE, per germline. The CDR3 loop spans 15 amino acids. The CDR3 DNA reads TGTGCCAGCAGCCCCCAGGCAGGGATGAACACTGAAGCTTTCTTT. Translation: CASSPQAGMNTEAFF. The full variable domain, rest sourced from reference TRBV9 and TRBJ1-1, is DSGVTQTPKHLITATGQRVTLRCSPRSGDLSVYWYQQSLDQGLQFLIQYYNGEERAKGNILERFSAQQFPDLHSELNLSSLELGDSALYFCASSPQAGMNTEAFFGQGTRLTVV.

This chain links TRBV6-6 with TRBJ2-2, with D uncertain. The CDR3 length is 14 residues. Trimming shortened V by 4 bases and J by 6 bases, and 12 bases separated the two germline ends. Germline assignment: CDR1 MNHNY and CDR2 SVGAGI (reference sequence). The CDR3 is CASSFIDVAGELFF. In DNA, the CDR3 is TGTGCCAGCAGTTTCATAGACGTCGCCGGGGAGCTGTTTTTT.

J is TRBJ1-1 and V is TRBV2, with D perhaps TRBD1 (5 bases). Looked up from germline, CDR1 is SNHLY and CDR2 is FYNNEI. This CDR3 has 14 residues. Trimming removed 5 bases at V and 4 bases at J, with 14 bases between. DNA for the CDR3: TGTGCCAGCAGTCAGGGTTTTAGGCGCACTGAAGCTTTCTTT. Translated, it gives CASSQGFRRTEAFF.

The V call is TRBV7-2, the J call TRBJ1-2, with D possibly being TRBD1 (5 bases). CDR3 size: 14 residues. Trimming removed 5 bases at V and 2 bases at J, with 12 bases between. CDR1 and CDR2 (germline): SGHTA, FQGNSA. The CDR3: CASSPTQGNYGYTF. Here the CDR3 DNA reads TGTGCCAGCAGCCCAACGCAGGGAAACTATGGCTACACCTTC.

The chain has TRBV2 and TRBJ2-6; possibly TRBD1 or TRBD2 for D (5 bases each). V gave up 5 bases and J gave up 0 bases, with 11 bases separating them. This CDR3 region has 16 residues. Germline lookup yields CDR1 SNHLY and CDR2 FYNNEI. In DNA form, the CDR3 reads TGTGCCAGCAGTACTCAGGGACGCTCTGGGGCCAACGTCCTGACTTTC. It codes for CASSTQGRSGANVLTF.

The J gene is TRBJ1-1, the V gene TRBV15, with D maybe TRBD1 (5 bases). Germline CDR1 is LNHNV and CDR2 is YYDKDF (reference sequence). Trimming stripped 0 bases from V and 11 bases from J, with 10 bases between. The CDR3 runs 12 residues. The CDR3 DNA follows: TGTGCCACCAGCAGAGATGGGGGATTGGCTTTCTTT. Translation gives CATSRDGGLAFF. The entire variable domain, with the rest obtained from reference TRBV15 and TRBJ1-1, is as follows: DAMVIQNPRYQVTQFGKPVTLSCSQTLNHNVMYWYQQKSSQAPKLLFHYYDKDFNNEADTPDNFQSRRPNTSFCFLDIRSPGLGDTAMYLCATSRDGGLAFFGQGTRLTVV.

This rearrangement joins TRBV5-6 to TRBJ1-4; no clear D. Germline assignment: CDR1 SGHDT and CDR2 YYEEEE. With 2 bases removed from V and 8 bases from J, the gap between germline ends came to 19 bases. The CDR3 loop spans 16 amino acids. CDR3 DNA sequence: TGTGCCAGCAGCTTACGCTCTGGAAATTATCGGGAAAAACTGTTTTTT. Its protein product is CASSLRSGNYREKLFF.

V usage is TRBV5-5 and J usage is TRBJ2-1, with 10 nucleotides matching TRBD1. The CDR3 covers 16 residues. Germline CDR1 reads SGHKS; CDR2 reads YYEKEE (reference sequence). V shed 3 bases, J shed 4 bases, and the junction held 7 bases outside the gene matches. The CDR3 DNA is TGTGCCAGCAGCTCACGACAGGGGGCCGGTTACAATGAGCAGTTCTTC. Protein product: CASSSRQGAGYNEQFF.

The chain employs TRBV4-1 and TRBJ1-2; TRBD1 matches at 8 bases. Germline trimming cut 4 bases from V and 4 bases from J; bases unmatched to any gene: 2. CDR3 length: 13 amino acids. Germline V lookup: CDR1 MGHRA, CDR2 YSYEKL. CDR3 DNA sequence: TGCGCCAGCAGCCTCACAGGGGGCTATGGCTACACCTTC. Amino acids: CASSLTGGYGYTF.

This chain links TRBV29-1 with TRBJ1-2; 7 positions match TRBD1. Germline lookup yields CDR1 SQVTM and CDR2 ANQGSEA. Germline trimming cut 4 bases from V and 10 bases from J; bases unmatched to any gene: 12. This CDR3 has 13 amino acids. CDR3 DNA: TGCAGCGTTGTGGGGGACAGTCCATCCTTCTACACCTTC. It codes for CSVVGDSPSFYTF.

This chain uses TRBV25-1 with TRBJ1-4; D not certain. The ends were cut back, 5 bases at V and 13 bases at J, with 17 bases in the middle. The germline gives CDR1 MGHDK, CDR2 SYGVNS. This CDR3 is 13 amino acids long. The CDR3 region has the DNA TGTGCCAGCAGTCTCCGGACCGACGTGGGACTGTTTTTT. It is translated as CASSLRTDVGLFF.

The chain recombines TRBV2 with TRBJ2-3; TRBD1 matches at 7 bases. In germline, CDR1 is SNHLY, CDR2 FYNNEI. CDR3 size: 15 residues. J lost 1 base, V lost 4 bases, and 5 bases had no gene match. DNA of the CDR3: TGTGCCAGCAGTGGAAGACAGGGAGGCACAGATACGCAGTATTTT. It translates to CASSGRQGGTDTQYF. The whole variable domain, filled in from reference TRBV2 and TRBJ2-3, reads EPEVTQTPSHQVTQMGQEVILRCVPISNHLYFYWYRQILGQKVEFLVSFYNNEISEKSEIFDDQFSVERPDGSNFTLKIRSTKLEDSAMYFCASSGRQGGTDTQYFGPGTRLTVL.

V gene TRBV5-4 combines with J gene TRBJ1-1, with TRBD1 identical over 11 bases. The CDR3 contains 14 residues. V was pared by 0 bases and J by 10 bases, with 5 bases of the junction left unmatched. Germline CDR1 is SGHNT and CDR2 is YYREEE (reference sequence). DNA of the CDR3: TGTGCCAGCAGCTTGGCCCGGACAGGGGGCTTAGCTTTCTTT. It yields the protein CASSLARTGGLAFF.

The chain recombines TRBV7-2 with TRBJ1-6; D is unresolved. V dropped 5 bases and J dropped 4 bases, with 12 bases sitting between them. CDR3 length: 15 residues. From germline, CDR1 is SGHTA and CDR2 FQGNSA. The CDR3 protein is CASSPEAGYNSPLHF. The CDR3 nucleotides read TGTGCCAGCAGCCCTGAAGCCGGGTATAATTCACCCCTCCACTTT.

The J gene is TRBJ1-2, the V gene TRBV5-1; no clear D. The germline CDR1 and CDR2 sequences are SGHRS and YFSETQ. The CDR3 is 17 residues long. The V end lost 4 bases, the J end lost 6 bases, and 25 bases lay between the germline ends. CDR3 DNA: TGCGCCAGCAGCCTCCCCAAGGAGGCACAGCCTTTGGATGGCTACACCTTC. Its protein product is CASSLPKEAQPLDGYTF.

The gene calls are TRBV27 and TRBJ2-5; D is ambiguous. Per the germline V gene, CDR1 is MNHEY and CDR2 is SMNVEV (reference sequence). The V gene lost 3 bases and the J gene lost 4 bases, with 6 bases spanning the gap. The CDR3 is 12 residues long. Written as DNA, the CDR3 is TGTGCCAGCAGTTTCATAGGAGAGACCCAGTACTTC. Residues: CASSFIGETQYF.